This T cell receptor beta chain was profiled in a study of blood T cell repertoires in COVID-19. Across the study: The analysed material was cDNA or gDNA that came from T cells, B-cell-depleted T cells, or PBMCs.

This table comes from immunoSEQ multiplex PCR, and its TCRdb copy is limited to in-frame clones, with some not included. The table has 200,000 to 300,000 clones, approximately 88% seen once. The CDR3 is 15 residues long. The V segment lost 7 bases and the J segment 8 bases; nucleotides outside the gene matches: 16. In germline, CDR1 is MGHDK, CDR2 SYGVNS. The chain links TRBV25-1 to TRBJ1-1, with TRBD1 identical over 7 bases. This receptor was identified in a woman between 40 and 55 years old who had been exposed to COVID-19. Sample: PBMCs or T cells enriched from blood (not recorded which). As DNA, the CDR3 is TGTGCCAGCAAGATGAACCGACAGGGAAGTTTGGAAGCTTTCTTT. This encodes CASKMNRQGSLEAFF.